Following are 29 T cell receptor beta chains from one sample sequenced in a study of human T cells and chemical hapten exposure. Indicated time point: patch test 3, about 24 weeks after DPC sensitization. Treatment: therapeutic diphenylcyclopropenone sensitization with weekly scalp DPC. One entry per CDR3 protein results from TCRdb running MiXCR on the RACE reads. This repertoire shows 85,000 to 100,000 distinct CDR3 sequences, less than 35% found once; its top ten account for 9% to 12%. The sample was whole blood, taken in connection with sensitization to the hapten diphenylcyclopropenone (DPC). The receptors shown here come from a man aged 35 to 55 with alopecia areata. Some clones in this sample may be carry-over from other donors' samples.

This clonotype is a singleton in its sample. The V call is TRBV20-1, the J call TRBJ2-3; maybe TRBD2 (5 bases). The CDR3 extends over 13 amino acids. Deletions cut 6 bases from V and 2 bases from J, with 12 bases between. The germline V gene has CDR1 DFQATT and CDR2 SNEGSKA (reference sequence). This CDR3 reads CSAPSGYTDTQYF. CDR3 sequence (DNA): TGCAGTGCCCCTTCGGGGTACACAGATACGCAGTATTTT.

A few counts support this clonotype. This chain joins TRBV10-1 and TRBJ2-3; the match to TRBD2 covers 7 bases. The CDR3 contains 14 residues. With V trimmed by 8 bases and J by 2 bases, 7 bases remained unmatched. Germline V gene lookup returns CDR1 WNHNN and CDR2 SYGVQD (reference sequence). The CDR3 DNA sequence: TGCGCCAGCGGGCCGGGAGGAGACACAGATACGCAGTATTTT. Amino acid sequence: CASGPGGDTDTQYF.

The rearrangement uses TRBV27 and TRBJ1-6; D may be TRBD1 (5 bases). Germline V gene lookup returns CDR1 MNHEY and CDR2 SMNVEV (reference sequence). The ends were cut back, 5 bases at V and 7 bases at J, with 15 bases in the middle. The CDR3 is made up of 15 amino acids. The CDR3, as DNA: TGTGCCAGCAGTCCGCACGGGGGTACCAATTCACCCCTCCACTTT. Its translation is CASSPHGGTNSPLHF.

This clonotype was counted a few times. The chain couples TRBV2 to TRBJ2-2, with 11 bases lining up with TRBD1. Looked up from germline, CDR1 is SNHLY and CDR2 is FYNNEI. The junction had 6 bases not matched to a gene; V was cut back by 2 bases and J by 4 bases. The CDR3 contains 17 residues. In DNA form, the CDR3 reads TGTGCCAGCAGTGAACGAGGACAGGGGGCTTTCACCGGGGAGCTGTTTTTT. Amino acid sequence: CASSERGQGAFTGELFF.

The chain joins TRBV6-2 or TRBV6-3 to TRBJ2-1, with D hard to call. Looked up from germline, CDR1 is MNHEY and CDR2 is SVGEGT. V was shortened by 3 bases and J by 6 bases, with 12 bases between the two germline ends. The CDR3 length is 14 residues. This chain's CDR3 is CASSYGDLGNEQFF. The CDR3 nucleotides read TGTGCCAGCAGTTATGGAGACCTAGGCAATGAGCAGTTCTTC.

The J gene is TRBJ2-2, the V gene TRBV24-1; D possibly corresponds to TRBD2 (6 bases). The germline V and J ends were trimmed by 0 bases and 4 bases, with 14 bases remaining between them. Germline V gene sequence: CDR1 KGHDR, CDR2 SFDVKD. This CDR3 has 17 amino acids. CDR3 DNA sequence: TGTGCCACCAGTGATTTGCGGCTCCCCGGGGGCACCGGGGAGCTGTTTTTT. This encodes CATSDLRLPGGTGELFF.

This clonotype has a handful of counts. The chain uses TRBV4-3 and TRBJ2-3; possibly TRBD2 for D (6 bases). Per germline, CDR1 LGHNA and CDR2 YSLEER. The CDR3 loop spans 17 amino acids. The V end lost 0 bases, the J end lost 2 bases, and 15 bases lay between the germline ends. The CDR3 reads CASSQDWGLGNTDTQYF. DNA of the CDR3: TGCGCCAGCAGCCAAGATTGGGGACTGGGAAACACAGATACGCAGTATTTT.

The chain has TRBV18 and TRBJ1-5; no definite D call. CDR1 and CDR2 from the germline V gene are KGHSH and LQKENI. Trimming cost V 2 bases and J 4 bases, with 9 bases left between them. The CDR3 runs 14 residues. The CDR3 nucleotides are TGTGCCAGCTCACCAGCGGGATCTAATCAGCCCCAGCATTTT. Translated: CASSPAGSNQPQHF.

The chain recombines TRBV12-3 or TRBV12-4 with TRBJ2-7; 9 nucleotides line up with TRBD1. V gave up 3 bases and J gave up 1 base; unmatched junction bases: 22. The CDR3 loop spans 21 amino acids. DNA of the CDR3: TGTGCCAGCAGTTTGGCTTCTGTGGGGACAGGGTATTTGGGGCAATCCTACGAGCAGTACTTC. It codes for CASSLASVGTGYLGQSYEQYF.

This clonotype was counted a few times. V and J are TRBV9 and TRBJ1-5; D gene unclear. This CDR3 region has 13 residues. With 3 bases removed from V and 5 bases from J, the gap between germline ends came to 9 bases. Germline CDR1 reads SGDLS; CDR2 reads YYNGEE. Here the CDR3 reads CASSATPDQPQHF. As DNA, the CDR3 is TGTGCCAGCAGCGCGACCCCTGATCAGCCCCAGCATTTT.

The chain uses TRBV6-2 or TRBV6-3 and TRBJ1-4; 9 nucleotides agree with TRBD1. The germline CDR1 and CDR2 sequences are MNHEY and SVGEGT. V shed 2 bases, J shed 0 bases, and the junction held 4 bases outside the gene matches. The length of the CDR3 is 17 residues. CDR3 amino acids: CASSYRTGVPTNEKLFF. Here the CDR3 DNA reads TGTGCCAGCAGTTACCGGACAGGGGTGCCAACTAATGAAAAACTGTTTTTT.

The chain has TRBV18 and TRBJ1-1; D not certain. Germline-derived CDR1 and CDR2 are KGHSH and LQKENI. The CDR3 loop spans 12 amino acids. The V end was cut by 3 bases, the J end by 8 bases, with 10 bases between. Here the CDR3 reads CASSPTDQEAFF. CDR3 bases: TGTGCCAGCTCACCGACCGACCAAGAAGCTTTCTTT.

This clonotype was seen more than once but under ten times. V usage is TRBV7-9 and J usage is TRBJ1-2; D remains unclear. This CDR3 is 16 amino acids long. V was pared by 0 bases and J by 2 bases, with 13 bases between. CDR1 is SEHNR, CDR2 FQNEAQ, per germline (reference sequence). CDR3 protein: CASSLAHPPLNYGYTF. The CDR3 DNA follows: TGTGCCAGCAGCTTAGCGCATCCGCCGCTGAACTATGGCTACACCTTC.

The rearrangement joins TRBV3-1 to TRBJ2-7, with 10 bases matching TRBD1. The CDR3 extends over 15 amino acids. Germline CDR1 LGHDT, CDR2 YNNKEL (reference sequence). The V segment lost 4 bases and the J segment 5 bases; nucleotides outside the gene matches: 8. CDR3 sequence: CASSPRRTGGDEQYF. CDR3 bases: TGTGCCAGCAGCCCCCGCCGGACAGGGGGTGACGAGCAGTACTTC.

The chain couples TRBV5-5 to TRBJ2-6; D is unresolved. The CDR3 has 17 residues. The V gene lost 0 bases and the J gene lost 4 bases, with 14 bases spanning the gap. The germline CDR1 and CDR2 sequences are SGHKS and YYEKEE (reference sequence). In DNA form, the CDR3 reads TGTGCCAGCAGCTTGGGCCAAATTACGCCAGGGGCCAACGTCCTGACTTTC. Its protein product is CASSLGQITPGANVLTF.

CDR3 nucleotides: TGTGCCAGCAGCTTCAGTCGGGGAGAGACCCAGTACTTC. Amino acids: CASSFSRGETQYF. This chain links TRBV7-9 with TRBJ2-5, with D possibly being TRBD2 (5 bases). Germline V gene lookup returns CDR1 SEHNR and CDR2 FQNEAQ (reference sequence). CDR3 length: 13 amino acids. The V gene lost 3 bases and the J gene lost 4 bases, with 9 bases spanning the gap.

This clonotype was seen more than once but under ten times. V is TRBV5-6 and J is TRBJ2-3, with TRBD1 matching 10 bases. Germline V lookup: CDR1 SGHDT, CDR2 YYEEEE. The CDR3 runs 15 residues. V gave up 3 bases and J gave up 7 bases; unmatched junction bases: 8. The CDR3 is CASSSRDRGKNTQYF. The CDR3 DNA follows: TGTGCCAGCAGCTCCCGGGACAGGGGAAAAAATACGCAGTATTTT.

The J gene is TRBJ1-2, the V gene TRBV6-1; 8 nucleotides line up with TRBD1. CDR1 is MNHNS, CDR2 SASEGT, per germline. This CDR3 spans 19 amino acids. Trimming at V came to 3 bases and at J to 5 bases, leaving 20 bases not matched to a gene. CDR3: CASSDFVRGRGLNSYGYTF. As DNA, the CDR3 is TGTGCCAGCAGTGACTTTGTCAGGGGGCGCGGGCTCAACTCATATGGCTACACCTTC.

There are many counts of this clonotype. The chain recombines TRBV20-1 with TRBJ2-3, with 7 bases fitting TRBD2. The germline CDR1 and CDR2 sequences are DFQATT and SNEGSKA (reference sequence). The CDR3 runs 16 residues. CDR3 amino acids: CRGIPPAGDVTDTQYF. The CDR3 bases are TGCAGGGGTATCCCCCCGGCGGGAGACGTCACAGATACGCAGTATTTT.

The chain carries TRBV6-2 or TRBV6-3 and TRBJ2-5; D is perhaps TRBD2 (6 bases). The germline gives CDR1 MNHEY, CDR2 SVGEGT. The CDR3 sequence is 14 residues long. The V end lost 10 bases, the J end lost 0 bases, and 15 bases lay between the germline ends. The CDR3 here is CATSGGTHQETQYF. Here the CDR3 DNA reads TGTGCCACCTCTGGGGGGACTCACCAAGAGACCCAGTACTTC.

The chain uses TRBV6-1 and TRBJ2-1; 8 bases map to TRBD2. The CDR3 contains 12 residues. Germline CDR1 MNHNS, CDR2 SASEGT. V shed 11 bases and J 8 bases; nucleotides not matched to a gene: 8. CDR3 in DNA: TGTGCCTCAATAGCGGGATGTCATGAGCAGTTCTTC. It encodes CASIAGCHEQFF.

This clonotype was seen only a few times. This chain links TRBV11-3 with TRBJ2-3; D not certain. V lost 5 bases and J 4 bases, leaving 10 bases between the germline ends. CDR1 is SGHNT and CDR2 is YENEEA in the germline V gene. This CDR3 is built from 13 residues. The CDR3 reads CASSTREADTQYF. CDR3 sequence (DNA): TGTGCCAGCAGCACTCGAGAGGCAGATACGCAGTATTTT. The complete variable domain, with remaining parts taken from reference TRBV11-3 and TRBJ2-3, reads EAGVVQSPRYKIIEKKQPVAFWCNPISGHNTLYWYLQNLGQGPELLIRYENEEAVDDSQLPKDRFSAERLKGVDSTLKIQPAELGDSAVYLCASSTREADTQYFGPGTRLTVL.

Note on this clonotype: The junction departs from the called germline gene at one end, perhaps through a read error. The chain uses TRBV28 and TRBJ1-2, with D possibly matching TRBD1 (6 bases). This CDR3 is 13 amino acids long. Germline lookup yields CDR1 MDHEN and CDR2 SYDVKM. The CDR3 nucleotides read TGTGCCAGCAGTTTTCCCCAGGGGTATGGCGACACCTTC. Translated, it gives CASSFPQGYGDTF.

This clonotype was observed a few times. This rearrangement joins TRBV18 to TRBJ1-4, with TRBD1 matching 12 bases. J gave up 8 bases and V 3 bases, and 13 bases lay outside the gene matches. Germline V gene data show CDR1 as KGHSH and CDR2 as LQKENI. The CDR3 is 18 amino acids. CDR3 sequence: CASSPQPGTGGLGEKLFF. The CDR3 nucleotides read TGTGCCAGCTCACCTCAGCCGGGGACAGGGGGCCTCGGAGAAAAACTGTTTTTT.

The chain employs TRBV18 and TRBJ1-1; D unresolved. The germline V gene has CDR1 KGHSH and CDR2 LQKENI. Trimming pared 3 bases from V and 1 base from J, leaving 12 bases between. The CDR3 totals 15 residues. This CDR3 is CASSPIPDPNTEAFF. The DNA for the CDR3 is TGTGCCAGCTCACCTATACCGGACCCGAACACTGAAGCTTTCTTT.

J is TRBJ2-3 and V is TRBV5-1, with 10 bases aligning to TRBD1. V dropped 1 base and J dropped 5; count of bases not matched to a gene: 7. Germline values: CDR1 SGHRS, CDR2 YFSETQ. CDR3 length: 16 residues. The CDR3 coding sequence is TGCGCCAGCAGCTTGCGTGGACAGGGGGGTGGAGATACGCAGTATTTT. It is translated as CASSLRGQGGGDTQYF.

The V and J genes are TRBV7-9 and TRBJ1-1; D not certain. CDR1 SEHNR and CDR2 FQNEAQ come from the germline V gene (reference sequence). The V end lost 6 bases, the J end lost 9 bases, and 17 bases lay between the germline ends. There are 13 residues in the CDR3. The CDR3 region has the DNA TGTGCCAGCAGAGAGGCGATCGGGTGGAAAGCTTTCTTT. Protein product: CASREAIGWKAFF.

This clonotype was picked up a small number of times. For the CDR3, the DNA is TGTGCCAGCAGCAAAAGCGGGAGCTCCTACAATGAGCAGTTCTTC. Its translation is CASSKSGSSYNEQFF. The chain couples TRBV6-2 or TRBV6-3 to TRBJ2-1; 8 bases line up with TRBD2. Trimming cost V 6 bases and J 0 bases; bases outside gene matches: 4. The CDR3 spans 15 residues. From germline, CDR1 is MNHEY and CDR2 SVGEGT.

This clonotype came up a few times. The V call is TRBV27, the J call TRBJ2-6; a possible D gene is TRBD1 (5 bases). Trimming took 5 bases from V and 0 from J, leaving 14 bases between them. This CDR3 region has 17 residues. Germline V gene sequence: CDR1 MNHEY, CDR2 SMNVEV (reference sequence). CDR3 region: CASSTLYRSSGANVLTF. The CDR3 DNA is TGTGCCAGCAGTACACTCTACAGGTCCTCTGGGGCCAACGTCCTGACTTTC.